This T cell receptor (beta chain) was recovered during a study of T cell responses to AZD1222 COVID-19 vaccine. The data were produced by immunoSEQ multiplex PCR, yet TCRdb's version contains in-frame clones alone and is incomplete. The sample lists 150,000 or so clones, about 89% seen once, with approximately 3% in the top ten. Overall study results and limits: No repertoire was sampled before or during the peak T cell response, only after it. Two AZD1222 administrations were followed by greater Spike-specific TCR breadth and depth. Vaccine-associated CD4 TCRs spanned spike, dominant at 160-218 and 743-854. Baseline testing showed seropositivity in only five or six AZD1222 recipients.

Trimming removed 5 bases from V and 1 base from J; junction bases left unmatched: 9. Germline V gives CDR1 LGHNA, CDR2 YNFKEQ. The CDR3 totals 16 residues. As regards this clone: Its antigen is unknown.

The clonotype originates from an adult in good health. The chain has TRBV4-2 and TRBJ1-1; 8 bases map to TRBD1. Sequenced material: peripheral blood, taken on day 0 of MenACWY control vaccination. The CDR3 is CASSANRGDRNTEAFF. DNA for the CDR3: TGTGCCAGCAGCGCAAACAGGGGGGACAGGAACACTGAAGCTTTCTTT.